This TCR beta chain came from a study of cytotoxic CD8 clonotypes in ibrutinib-treated CLL. Study-level findings and limits: Clonality climbed at ibrutinib response, then dropped toward baseline at progression. At the start, clonality exceeded age-matched healthy donors and followed circulating CD8+ T-cell counts.

Generated by immunoSEQ multiplex PCR, the TCRdb table keeps only in-frame clones and is missing some. Here the sample spans around 42,000 clones, 60% to 80% being singletons. CDR1 and CDR2 (germline): LNHNV, YYDKDF (reference sequence). V shed 5 bases, J shed 9 bases, and the junction held 14 bases outside the gene matches. CDR3 length: 17 amino acids. As concerns this clone: Its antigen is unidentified.

Around 1.8 micrograms of genomic DNA (from cryopreserved PBMCs) were used for TCR beta libraries. The chain joins TRBV15 to TRBJ2-1; TRBD2 matches 12 bases. Material: PBMCs, obtained after 24 months of ibrutinib treatment. This clonotype was obtained from a human donor with chronic lymphocytic leukemia. CDR3 amino acids: CATSGLTSGSPMGEQFF. As DNA, the CDR3 is TGTGCCACCAGCGGACTGACTAGCGGGAGTCCCATGGGTGAGCAGTTCTTC.